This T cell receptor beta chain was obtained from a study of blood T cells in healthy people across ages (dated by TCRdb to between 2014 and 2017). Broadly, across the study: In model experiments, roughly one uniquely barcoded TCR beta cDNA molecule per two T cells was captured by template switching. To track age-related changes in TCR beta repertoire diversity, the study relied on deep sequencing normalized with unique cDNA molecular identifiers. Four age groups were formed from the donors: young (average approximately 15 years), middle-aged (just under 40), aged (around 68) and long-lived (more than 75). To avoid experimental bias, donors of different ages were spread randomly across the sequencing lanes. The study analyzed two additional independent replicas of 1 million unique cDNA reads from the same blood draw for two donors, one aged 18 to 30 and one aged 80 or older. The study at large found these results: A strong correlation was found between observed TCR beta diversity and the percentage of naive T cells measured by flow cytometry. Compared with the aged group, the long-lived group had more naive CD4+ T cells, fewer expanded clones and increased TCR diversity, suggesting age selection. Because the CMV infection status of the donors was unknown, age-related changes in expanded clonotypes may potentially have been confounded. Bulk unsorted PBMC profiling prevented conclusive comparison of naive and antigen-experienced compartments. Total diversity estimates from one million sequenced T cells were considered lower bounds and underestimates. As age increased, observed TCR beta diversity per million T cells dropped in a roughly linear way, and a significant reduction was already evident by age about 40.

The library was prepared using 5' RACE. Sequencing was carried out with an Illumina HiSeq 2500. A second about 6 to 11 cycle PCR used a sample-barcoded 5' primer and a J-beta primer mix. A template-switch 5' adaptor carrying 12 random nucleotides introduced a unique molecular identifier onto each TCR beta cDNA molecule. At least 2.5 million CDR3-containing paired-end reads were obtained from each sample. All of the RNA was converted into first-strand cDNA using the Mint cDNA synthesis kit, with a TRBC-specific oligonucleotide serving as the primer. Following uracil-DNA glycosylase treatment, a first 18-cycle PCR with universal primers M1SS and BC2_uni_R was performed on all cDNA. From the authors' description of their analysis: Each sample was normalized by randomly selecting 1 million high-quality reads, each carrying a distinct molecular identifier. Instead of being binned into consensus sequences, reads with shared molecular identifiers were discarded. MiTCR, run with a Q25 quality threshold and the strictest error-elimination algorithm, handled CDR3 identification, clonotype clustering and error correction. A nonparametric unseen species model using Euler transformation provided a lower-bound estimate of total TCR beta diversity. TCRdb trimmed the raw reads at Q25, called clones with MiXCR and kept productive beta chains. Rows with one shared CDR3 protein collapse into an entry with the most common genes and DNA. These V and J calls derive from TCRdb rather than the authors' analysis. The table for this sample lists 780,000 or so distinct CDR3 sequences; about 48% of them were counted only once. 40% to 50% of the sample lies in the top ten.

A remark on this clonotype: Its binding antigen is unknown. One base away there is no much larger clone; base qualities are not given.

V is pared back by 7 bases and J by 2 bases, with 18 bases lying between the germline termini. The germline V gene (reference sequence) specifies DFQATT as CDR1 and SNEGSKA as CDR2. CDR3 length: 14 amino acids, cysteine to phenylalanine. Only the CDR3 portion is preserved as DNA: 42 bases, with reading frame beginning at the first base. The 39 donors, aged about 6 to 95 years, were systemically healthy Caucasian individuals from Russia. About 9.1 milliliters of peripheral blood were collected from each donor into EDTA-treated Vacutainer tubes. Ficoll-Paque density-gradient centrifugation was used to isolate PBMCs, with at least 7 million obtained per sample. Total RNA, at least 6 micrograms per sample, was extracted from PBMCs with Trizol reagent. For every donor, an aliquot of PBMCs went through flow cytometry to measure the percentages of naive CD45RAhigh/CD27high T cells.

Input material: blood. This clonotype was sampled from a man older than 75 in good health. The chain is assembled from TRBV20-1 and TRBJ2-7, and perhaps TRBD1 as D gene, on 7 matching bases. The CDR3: CSGQGAGLTYEQYF. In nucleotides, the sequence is TGCAGTGGACAGGGCGCGGGATTAACCTACGAGCAGTACTTC.